This T cell receptor (beta chain) originates from a study of cytotoxic CD8 clonotypes in ibrutinib-treated CLL (dated by TCRdb to the early 2020s). Study-wide context: The cohort included roughly 15 treatment-naive and under 13 relapsed/refractory patients; roughly 17 were IGHV unmutated. Partial responses were observed in about 25 patients and complete responses in 2; after a median follow-up of 68 months, remission was maintained in about 15 patients and progression was observed in approximately twelve. Samples at response were collected after a median of about 12 months of treatment, with a range of about 6 to 36 months. Samples averaged approximately 260,000 productive templates and 90,000 to 95,000 productive rearrangements. Longitudinal samples were available for about 30% of the roughly 90 trial participants. Cryopreserved peripheral blood mononuclear cells were collected before treatment, at response, and at either disease progression or sustained remission. Patients were still on ibrutinib when every remission and progressive disease sample was collected. General study outcomes and caveats: Baseline clonality was found to be higher than that of age-matched healthy donors and was strongly correlated with circulating CD8+ T-cell counts. Clonality rose at ibrutinib response, remained stable during sustained remission, and dropped back toward baseline at progression. Sampling times were not matched between patients in sustained remission and patients whose disease was progressing, and lymph node repertoires were not examined. Public clonotypes were rare and either contracted or stayed stable during treatment, and the rise in clonality at ibrutinib response reflected the expansion of private clonotypes.

Each clonotype received, on average, about 10x coverage in deep resolution sequencing performed on a MiSeq, where the target depth lay between 1 in 1 million and 1 in 200,000 T cells. TCR beta libraries were generated with the immunoSEQ hsTCRB Kit. On the study's bioinformatics: Data were analyzed with ImmunoSEQ Data Assistant and ImmunoSEQ Analyzer, with V, D and J genes assigned per IMGT definitions. Clonality, which ranges from 0 to 1, was calculated by subtracting the normalized Shannon entropy of productive rearrangement frequencies from one. Public clonotype analysis was restricted to overrepresented clonotypes comprising at least 0.05% of each patient's repertoire. Some 13 age-matched healthy donor repertoires from immuneACCESS served as clonality controls. Here the immuneACCESS table is served through TCRdb, limited to in-frame sequences with V and J called. Missing clones are a known gap in these copies; in checked studies unresolved V genes cover under half, and the rest lacks a known reason. The D gene and trimming were derived from the DNA, and the V and J assignments and clone size from that table. Within this sample are roughly 250,000 clones, with about three quarters of them counted one time only. The biggest ten clones account for 15% to 19% of the sample.

The time point label, read with the paper, signifies: less than 30 months on ibrutinib. For TCR beta library preparation, roughly 2 micrograms of genomic DNA were extracted from the cryopreserved PBMCs. Longitudinal blood samples from CLL patients on ibrutinib monotherapy underwent high-throughput TCR beta sequencing. The patients were enrolled in a single-center, open-label phase 2 trial of ibrutinib monotherapy. Concerning this clone itself: Its cognate antigen has yet to be identified. No clone much larger than this one lies a single base away; base qualities are absent.

Sequencing used PBMCs, obtained after 24 months of ibrutinib treatment. The clonotype comes from a human donor with chronic lymphocytic leukemia.

The CDR3 protein sequence reads: CSERAGETQYF. The sequenced DNA: TGCAGTGAGAGGGCCGGTGAGACCCAGTACTTC. The receptor chain draws on TRBV20-1 and TRBJ2-5; TRBD2 is a weak D gene call, 5 bases matching. The germline V gene (reference sequence) specifies DFQATT as CDR1 and SNEGSKA as CDR2. From its cysteine to its phenylalanine, the CDR3 spans 11 amino acids. Solely the CDR3 DNA is kept, with 33 bases framed from the first base. V is cut by 7 bases and J by 5 bases, and the space between the germline ends is 11 bases.